Listed below are T cell receptor beta chains from one sample, sequenced in a study of shared clonotypes between healthy human individuals. The repertoire was sequenced with immunoSEQ multiplex PCR; TCRdb's copy has only in-frame clones and lacks some. The sample contains some 1,900,000 clones, approximately 95% of which appear only once. Sequencing input: naive CD8+ T cells sorted from blood. The receptor source for this set is a young man in good health. Both conserved end residues are part of each CDR3. The D gene is left open where the match is weak. The listing skips clone size in some rows; elsewhere it reads once, few, many or a size class.

d_call: .
clone_size: .
j_call: TRBJ1-2
v_call: TRBV9
cdr3_aa: CASSVATWGGVSYGYTF
cdr3_nt: TGTGCCAGCAGCGTAGCGACGTGGGGCGGTGTAAGCTATGGCTACACCTTC

d_call: .
clone_size: .
j_call: TRBJ1-1
v_call: TRBV7-8
cdr3_aa: CASAGRKIGTNTEAFF
cdr3_nt: TGTGCCAGCGCAGGGAGGAAAATTGGGACGAACACTGAAGCTTTCTTT

d_call: .
clone_size: .
j_call: TRBJ1-4
v_call: TRBV28
cdr3_aa: CASGGWTQNQGYEKLFF
cdr3_nt: TGTGCCAGCGGAGGTTGGACGCAAAATCAAGGTTATGAAAAACTGTTTTTT

d_call: .
clone_size: .
j_call: TRBJ2-3
v_call: TRBV4-1
cdr3_aa: CASSQRESPDTQYF
cdr3_nt: TGCGCCAGCAGCCAGCGAGAGAGTCCAGATACGCAGTATTTT

d_call: TRBD1
clone_size: .
j_call: TRBJ2-5
v_call: TRBV7-9
cdr3_aa: CASSSFTGGAVETQYF
cdr3_nt: TGTGCCAGCAGCTCATTTACAGGGGGCGCGGTAGAGACCCAGTACTTC

d_call: .
clone_size: .
j_call: TRBJ2-1
v_call: TRBV5-6
cdr3_aa: CASSPAGYGYNEQFF
cdr3_nt: TGTGCCAGCAGCCCGGCGGGTTACGGTTACAATGAGCAGTTCTTC

d_call: .
clone_size: .
j_call: TRBJ1-4
v_call: TRBV4-1
cdr3_aa: CASSPHLGGEKLFF
cdr3_nt: TGCGCCAGCAGCCCTCATCTCGGGGGAGAAAAACTGTTTTTT

d_call: .
clone_size: once
j_call: TRBJ2-1
v_call: TRBV9
cdr3_aa: CASSGGRGGSYNEQFF
cdr3_nt: TGTGCCAGCAGCGGGGGAAGAGGGGGCTCCTACAATGAGCAGTTCTTC

d_call: .
clone_size: once
j_call: TRBJ2-3
v_call: TRBV27
cdr3_aa: CASSLGPGRSYTDTQYF
cdr3_nt: TGTGCCAGCAGTTTGGGTCCGGGGCGGAGCTACACAGATACGCAGTATTTT

d_call: TRBD1
clone_size: .
j_call: TRBJ2-3
v_call: TRBV5-6
cdr3_aa: CASSLGDRMDTQYF
cdr3_nt: TGTGCCAGCAGCTTGGGGGACAGAATGGATACGCAGTATTTT

d_call: .
clone_size: few
j_call: TRBJ1-6
v_call: TRBV13
cdr3_aa: CASSLLGQSSYNSPLHF
cdr3_nt: TGTGCCAGCAGCCTCCTTGGACAGAGCTCCTATAATTCACCCCTCCACTTT

d_call: TRBD2
clone_size: .
j_call: TRBJ2-1
v_call: TRBV2
cdr3_aa: CASGPSGASYNEQFF
cdr3_nt: TGTGCCAGCGGACCTAGCGGGGCCTCCTACAATGAGCAGTTCTTC

d_call: TRBD1
clone_size: .
j_call: TRBJ2-7
v_call: TRBV13
cdr3_aa: CASSPGQGSHEQYF
cdr3_nt: TGTGCCAGCAGCCCGGGACAGGGGTCCCACGAGCAGTACTTC

d_call: TRBD1
clone_size: .
j_call: TRBJ2-7
v_call: TRBV27
cdr3_aa: CASSFGTGRNPYEQYF
cdr3_nt: TGTGCCAGCAGTTTTGGGACAGGGCGCAATCCCTACGAGCAGTACTTC

d_call: .
clone_size: once
j_call: TRBJ1-2
v_call: TRBV6-1
cdr3_aa: CASSQGRNYGYTF
cdr3_nt: TGTGCCAGCAGCCAAGGACGGAACTATGGCTACACCTTC

d_call: .
clone_size: .
j_call: TRBJ1-5
v_call: TRBV27
cdr3_aa: CASSLLGESGQPQHF
cdr3_nt: TGTGCCAGCAGTTTACTGGGGGAGTCCGGTCAGCCCCAGCATTTT

d_call: .
clone_size: once
j_call: TRBJ2-5
v_call: TRBV6-6
cdr3_aa: CASTWDQETQYF
cdr3_nt: TGTGCCAGCACGTGGGACCAAGAGACCCAGTACTTC

d_call: .
clone_size: .
j_call: TRBJ1-2
v_call: TRBV28
cdr3_aa: CASSHREGFDYGYTF
cdr3_nt: TGTGCCAGCAGTCACCGGGAGGGGTTCGACTATGGCTACACCTTC

d_call: TRBD2
clone_size: .
j_call: TRBJ2-7
v_call: TRBV25-1
cdr3_aa: CASTSGATYEQYF
cdr3_nt: TGTGCCAGCACTAGCGGGGCTACCTACGAGCAGTACTTC

d_call: .
clone_size: .
j_call: TRBJ2-3
v_call: TRBV18
cdr3_aa: CASSPPDRTTTRTDTQYF
cdr3_nt: TGTGCCAGCTCACCACCGGACAGAACTACTACTCGCACAGATACGCAGTATTTT

d_call: .
clone_size: once
j_call: TRBJ2-3
v_call: TRBV2
cdr3_aa: CARGWDTDTQYF
cdr3_nt: TGTGCCCGGGGGTGGGACACAGATACGCAGTATTTT

d_call: .
clone_size: .
j_call: TRBJ2-5
v_call: TRBV2
cdr3_aa: CASSEARFSQETQYF
cdr3_nt: TGTGCCAGCAGTGAAGCGCGGTTCAGCCAAGAGACCCAGTACTTC

d_call: .
clone_size: .
j_call: TRBJ1-5
v_call: TRBV27
cdr3_aa: CASSDRGEGNQPQHF
cdr3_nt: TGTGCCAGCAGTGATCGCGGGGAGGGGAATCAGCCCCAGCATTTT

d_call: TRBD2
clone_size: .
j_call: TRBJ2-3
v_call: TRBV15
cdr3_aa: CATRLAGSTDTQYF
cdr3_nt: TGTGCCACCAGGCTAGCGGGGAGCACAGATACGCAGTATTTT

d_call: .
clone_size: once
j_call: TRBJ2-7
v_call: TRBV4-1
cdr3_aa: CASSQVQGNYEQYF
cdr3_nt: TGCGCCAGCAGCCAAGTACAGGGAAACTACGAGCAGTACTTC

d_call: .
clone_size: .
j_call: TRBJ2-7
v_call: TRBV5-4
cdr3_aa: CASSQADRPYEQYF
cdr3_nt: TGTGCCAGCAGCCAGGCGGACAGACCCTACGAGCAGTACTTC

d_call: .
clone_size: .
j_call: TRBJ1-3
v_call: TRBV5-6
cdr3_aa: CASRSVSSGNTIYF
cdr3_nt: TGTGCCAGCAGGTCCGTGTCCTCTGGAAACACCATATATTTT

d_call: .
clone_size: .
j_call: TRBJ2-1
v_call: TRBV7-9
cdr3_aa: CASSLENRNNEQFF
cdr3_nt: TGTGCCAGCAGCTTAGAGAACAGGAACAATGAGCAGTTCTTC

d_call: TRBD1
clone_size: .
j_call: TRBJ2-2
v_call: TRBV28
cdr3_aa: CASSLLTGTGELFF
cdr3_nt: TGTGCCAGCAGTTTACTGACAGGGACCGGGGAGCTGTTTTTT

d_call: .
clone_size: .
j_call: TRBJ1-4
v_call: TRBV6-1
cdr3_aa: CASRAEGWEKLFF
cdr3_nt: TGTGCCAGCAGGGCAGAGGGTTGGGAAAAACTGTTTTTT

d_call: .
clone_size: .
j_call: TRBJ1-4
v_call: TRBV15
cdr3_aa: CATSRDGTEATNEKLFF
cdr3_nt: TGTGCCACCAGCAGAGATGGGACGGAAGCAACTAATGAAAAACTGTTTTTT

d_call: .
clone_size: .
j_call: TRBJ2-2
v_call: TRBV7-9
cdr3_aa: CASSLATGGPNTGELFF
cdr3_nt: TGTGCCAGCAGCTTAGCGACGGGCGGTCCGAACACCGGGGAGCTGTTTTTT

d_call: .
clone_size: few
j_call: TRBJ1-2
v_call: TRBV19
cdr3_aa: CASSRDYGYTF
cdr3_nt: TGTGCCAGTAGTAGGGACTATGGCTACACCTTC

d_call: .
clone_size: .
j_call: TRBJ2-3
v_call: TRBV9
cdr3_aa: CASSVQLSTDTQYF
cdr3_nt: TGTGCCAGCAGCGTACAGCTGAGCACAGATACGCAGTATTTT

d_call: .
clone_size: once
j_call: TRBJ1-1
v_call: TRBV4-1
cdr3_aa: CASSQVGASFMNTEAFF
cdr3_nt: TGCGCCAGCAGCCAAGTTGGGGCGAGTTTCATGAACACTGAAGCTTTCTTT

d_call: .
clone_size: .
j_call: TRBJ2-5
v_call: TRBV4-3
cdr3_aa: CASSQLHPGPQETQYF
cdr3_nt: TGCGCCAGCAGCCAGCTTCATCCCGGCCCCCAAGAGACCCAGTACTTC

d_call: .
clone_size: .
j_call: TRBJ1-3
v_call: TRBV4-1
cdr3_aa: CASSQAAGRNSGNTIYF
cdr3_nt: TGCGCCAGCAGCCAAGCTGCCGGGAGAAACTCTGGAAACACCATATATTTT

d_call: .
clone_size: .
j_call: TRBJ2-7
v_call: TRBV7-6
cdr3_aa: CASSSWRSPYEQYF
cdr3_nt: TGTGCCAGCAGCTCGTGGCGGAGCCCCTACGAGCAGTACTTC

d_call: TRBD1
clone_size: .
j_call: TRBJ1-1
v_call: TRBV6-1
cdr3_aa: CASTVGQGNTEAFF
cdr3_nt: TGTGCCAGCACTGTCGGACAGGGGAACACTGAAGCTTTCTTT

d_call: TRBD1
clone_size: .
j_call: TRBJ2-7
v_call: TRBV27
cdr3_aa: CASSFLAGTGSYEQYF
cdr3_nt: TGTGCCAGCAGTTTCCTCGCCGGGACAGGCTCATACGAGCAGTACTTC

d_call: .
clone_size: .
j_call: TRBJ2-3
v_call: TRBV5-4
cdr3_aa: CASSLLETGSTDTQYF
cdr3_nt: TGTGCCAGCAGCTTGCTGGAAACGGGAAGCACAGATACGCAGTATTTT

d_call: TRBD1
clone_size: once
j_call: TRBJ2-7
v_call: TRBV2
cdr3_aa: CASSGTGGTPYEQYF
cdr3_nt: TGTGCCAGCAGCGGGACAGGGGGCACCCCCTACGAGCAGTACTTC

d_call: .
clone_size: .
j_call: TRBJ1-5
v_call: TRBV11-2
cdr3_aa: CASSLRGYGTFGQPQHF
cdr3_nt: TGTGCCAGCAGCTTAAGGGGGTACGGAACCTTTGGTCAGCCCCAGCATTTT

d_call: .
clone_size: .
j_call: TRBJ1-3
v_call: TRBV4-1
cdr3_aa: CASSHPAGTGNTIYF
cdr3_nt: TGCGCCAGCAGCCATCCCGCAGGGACTGGAAACACCATATATTTT

d_call: TRBD2
clone_size: .
j_call: TRBJ2-5
v_call: TRBV5-4
cdr3_aa: CASSLDPGEGETQYF
cdr3_nt: TGTGCCAGCAGCTTGGATCCGGGGGAGGGGGAGACCCAGTACTTC